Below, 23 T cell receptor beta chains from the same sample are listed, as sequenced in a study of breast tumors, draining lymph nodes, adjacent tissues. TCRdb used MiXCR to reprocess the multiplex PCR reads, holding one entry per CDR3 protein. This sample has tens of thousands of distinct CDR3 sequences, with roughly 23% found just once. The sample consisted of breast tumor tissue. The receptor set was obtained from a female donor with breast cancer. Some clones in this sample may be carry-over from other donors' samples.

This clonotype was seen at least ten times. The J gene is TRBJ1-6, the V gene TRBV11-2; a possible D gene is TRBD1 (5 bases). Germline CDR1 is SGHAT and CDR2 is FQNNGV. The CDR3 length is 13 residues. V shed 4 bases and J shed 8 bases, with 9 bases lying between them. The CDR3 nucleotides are TGTGCCAGCAGCTGGGGAGGGGATTCACCCCTCCACTTT. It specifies CASSWGGDSPLHF.

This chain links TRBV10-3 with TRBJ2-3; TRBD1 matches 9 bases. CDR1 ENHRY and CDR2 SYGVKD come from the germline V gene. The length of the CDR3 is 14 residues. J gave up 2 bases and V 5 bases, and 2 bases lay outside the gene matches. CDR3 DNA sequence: TGTGCCATCAGTCGACAGGGGGTCACAGATACGCAGTATTTT. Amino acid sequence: CAISRQGVTDTQYF.

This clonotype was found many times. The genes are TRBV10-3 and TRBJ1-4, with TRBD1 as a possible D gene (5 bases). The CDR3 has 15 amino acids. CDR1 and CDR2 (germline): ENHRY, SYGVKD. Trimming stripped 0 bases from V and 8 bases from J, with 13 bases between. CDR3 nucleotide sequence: TGTGCCATCAGTGAGTCTAAGGCAGGGTCCGAAAAACTGTTTTTT. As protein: CAISESKAGSEKLFF.

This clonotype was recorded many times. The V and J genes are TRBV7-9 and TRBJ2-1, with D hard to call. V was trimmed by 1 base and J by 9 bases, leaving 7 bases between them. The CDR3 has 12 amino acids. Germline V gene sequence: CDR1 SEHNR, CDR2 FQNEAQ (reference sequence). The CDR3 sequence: CASSLVPFEQFF. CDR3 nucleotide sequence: TGTGCCAGCAGCTTAGTGCCGTTTGAGCAGTTCTTC.

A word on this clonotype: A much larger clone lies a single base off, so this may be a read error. CDR3: CASRPRTSTDTQYF. CDR3 nucleotide sequence: TGTGCCAGTAGGCCTCGGACTAGCACAGATACGCAGTATTTT. This chain links TRBV19 with TRBJ2-3; a possible D gene is TRBD2 (5 bases). Trimming cost V 6 bases and J 0 bases, with 10 bases left between them. Germline lookup yields CDR1 LNHDA and CDR2 SQIVND (reference sequence). The CDR3 runs to 14 residues.

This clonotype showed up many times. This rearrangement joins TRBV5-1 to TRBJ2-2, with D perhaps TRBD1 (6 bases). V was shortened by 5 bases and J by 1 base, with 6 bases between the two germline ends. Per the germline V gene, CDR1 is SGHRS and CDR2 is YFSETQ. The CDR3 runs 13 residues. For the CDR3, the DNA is TGCGCCAGCAGGACAGGGAACACCGGGGAGCTGTTTTTT. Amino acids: CASRTGNTGELFF.

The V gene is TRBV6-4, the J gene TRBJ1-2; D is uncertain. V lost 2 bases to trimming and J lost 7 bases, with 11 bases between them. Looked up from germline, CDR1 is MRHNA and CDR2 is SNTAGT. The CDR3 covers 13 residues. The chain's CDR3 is CASSDGSVGGYTF. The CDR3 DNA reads TGTGCCAGCAGTGACGGTTCAGTAGGTGGCTACACCTTC.

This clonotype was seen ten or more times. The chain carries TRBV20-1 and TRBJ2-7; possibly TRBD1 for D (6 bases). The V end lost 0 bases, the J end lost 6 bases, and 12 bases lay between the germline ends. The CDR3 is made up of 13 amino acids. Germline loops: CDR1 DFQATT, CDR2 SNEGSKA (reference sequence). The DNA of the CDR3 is TGCAGTGCTAGAGACCCGGACAGTGCCGAGCAGTACTTC. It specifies CSARDPDSAEQYF.

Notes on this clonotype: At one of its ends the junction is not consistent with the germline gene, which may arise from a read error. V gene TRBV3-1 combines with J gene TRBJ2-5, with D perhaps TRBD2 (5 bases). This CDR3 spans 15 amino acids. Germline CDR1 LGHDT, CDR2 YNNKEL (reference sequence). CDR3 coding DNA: TGTGCCAGCAGCCAAGCAGGTTCTAAAGCGGAGATCCAGTACTTC. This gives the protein CASSQAGSKAEIQYF.

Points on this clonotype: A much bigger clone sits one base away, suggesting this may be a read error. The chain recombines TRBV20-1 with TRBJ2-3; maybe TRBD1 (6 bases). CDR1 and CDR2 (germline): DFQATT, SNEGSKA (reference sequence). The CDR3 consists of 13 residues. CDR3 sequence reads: CSASDRSTDTHYF. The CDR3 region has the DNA TGCAGTGCTTCCGACAGGAGCACAGATACGCATTATTTT.

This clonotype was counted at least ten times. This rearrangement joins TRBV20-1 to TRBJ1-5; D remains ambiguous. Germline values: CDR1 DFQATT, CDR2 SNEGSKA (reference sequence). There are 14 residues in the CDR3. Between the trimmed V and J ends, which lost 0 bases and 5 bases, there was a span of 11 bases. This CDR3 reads CSARDLTEHQPQHF. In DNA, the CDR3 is TGCAGTGCTAGAGATCTAACTGAACATCAGCCCCAGCATTTT.

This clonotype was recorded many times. CDR3 protein: CASNRFGGNEQYF. CDR3 nucleotides: TGTGCCAGCAATCGCTTCGGGGGGAACGAGCAGTACTTC. The gene calls are TRBV7-9 and TRBJ2-7; 7 nucleotides line up with TRBD2. This CDR3 contains 13 residues. V was pared by 7 bases and J by 5 bases, with 8 bases of the junction left unmatched. Germline values: CDR1 SEHNR, CDR2 FQNEAQ (reference sequence).

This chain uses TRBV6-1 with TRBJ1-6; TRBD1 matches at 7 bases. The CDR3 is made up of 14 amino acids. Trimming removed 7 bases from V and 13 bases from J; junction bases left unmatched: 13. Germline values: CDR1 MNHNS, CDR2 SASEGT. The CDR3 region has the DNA TGTGCCAGCACCAGCCGGGACAGCGGTTCGCCCCTCCACTTT. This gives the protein CASTSRDSGSPLHF.

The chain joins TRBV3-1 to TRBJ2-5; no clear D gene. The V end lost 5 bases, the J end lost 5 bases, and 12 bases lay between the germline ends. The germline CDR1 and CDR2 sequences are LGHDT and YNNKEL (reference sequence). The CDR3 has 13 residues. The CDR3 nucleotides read TGTGCCAGCAGCTCGTCATATGGGGAGACCCAGTACTTC. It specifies CASSSSYGETQYF.

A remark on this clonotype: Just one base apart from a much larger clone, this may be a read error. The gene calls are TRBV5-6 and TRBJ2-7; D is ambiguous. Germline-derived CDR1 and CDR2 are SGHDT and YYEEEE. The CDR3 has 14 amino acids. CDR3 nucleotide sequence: TGTGCCAGCAGCTTGAACCTGCCTGCCTACGAGCAGTGCTTC. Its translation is CASSLNLPAYEQCF.

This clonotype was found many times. Written as DNA, the CDR3 is TGTGCCACCAGTGATTGGTCGGGTACAGATACGCAGTATTTT. Translation gives CATSDWSGTDTQYF. The rearrangement uses TRBV24-1 and TRBJ2-3, with D hard to call. The CDR3 runs 14 residues. Germline CDR1 is KGHDR and CDR2 is SFDVKD. V lost 2 bases and J lost 3, with 8 bases in between.

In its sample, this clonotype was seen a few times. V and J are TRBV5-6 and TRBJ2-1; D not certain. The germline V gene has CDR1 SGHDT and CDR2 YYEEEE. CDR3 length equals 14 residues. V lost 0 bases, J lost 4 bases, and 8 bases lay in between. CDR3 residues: CASSLGVNYNEQFF. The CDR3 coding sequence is TGTGCCAGCAGCTTGGGAGTCAATTACAATGAGCAGTTCTTC.

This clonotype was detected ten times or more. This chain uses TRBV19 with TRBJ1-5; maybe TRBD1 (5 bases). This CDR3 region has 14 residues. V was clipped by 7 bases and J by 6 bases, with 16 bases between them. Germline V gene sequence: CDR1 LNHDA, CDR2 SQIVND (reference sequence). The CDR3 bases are TGTGCCAGTACAACGGGACGAGTGGGTCAGCCCCAGCATTTT. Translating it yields CASTTGRVGQPQHF.

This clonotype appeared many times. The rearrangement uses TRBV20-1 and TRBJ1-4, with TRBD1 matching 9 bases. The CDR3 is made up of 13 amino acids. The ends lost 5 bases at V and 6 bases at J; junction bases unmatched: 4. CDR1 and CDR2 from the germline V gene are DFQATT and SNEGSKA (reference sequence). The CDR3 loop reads CSAWTGADEKLFF. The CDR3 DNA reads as TGCAGTGCTTGGACAGGGGCGGATGAAAAACTGTTTTTT.

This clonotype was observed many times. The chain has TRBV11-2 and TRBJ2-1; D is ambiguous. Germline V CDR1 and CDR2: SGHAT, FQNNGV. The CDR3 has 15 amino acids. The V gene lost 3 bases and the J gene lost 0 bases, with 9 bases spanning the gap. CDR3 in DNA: TGTGCCAGCAGCTTGGAGTCGAGCTCCTACAATGAGCAGTTCTTC. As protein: CASSLESSSYNEQFF.

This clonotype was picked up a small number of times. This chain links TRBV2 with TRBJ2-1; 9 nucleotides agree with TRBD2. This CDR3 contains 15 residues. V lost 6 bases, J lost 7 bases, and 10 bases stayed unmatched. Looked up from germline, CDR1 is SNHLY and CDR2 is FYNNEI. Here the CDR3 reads CASRVGGGALNEQFF. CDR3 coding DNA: TGTGCCAGCAGGGTTGGCGGGGGGGCTCTGAATGAGCAGTTCTTC.

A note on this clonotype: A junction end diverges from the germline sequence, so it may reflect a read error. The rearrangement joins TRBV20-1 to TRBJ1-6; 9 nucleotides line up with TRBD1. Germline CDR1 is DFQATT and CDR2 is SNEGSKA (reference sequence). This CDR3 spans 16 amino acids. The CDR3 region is CSAGEGTGFYSSPLHF. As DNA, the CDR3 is TGCAGTGCTGGGGAGGGGACAGGGTTCTATAGTTCACCCCTCCACTTT.

The CDR3 nucleotides read TGCGCCAGCAGCTTGTACGGGGGTCGACAGAACTACGAGCAGTACTTC. The encoded protein is CASSLYGGRQNYEQYF. The chain has TRBV5-1 and TRBJ2-7; TRBD2 might be the D (6 bases). Germline V gene sequence: CDR1 SGHRS, CDR2 YFSETQ. The CDR3 extends over 16 amino acids. Deletions cut 1 base from V and 3 bases from J, with 17 bases between.